This T cell receptor beta chain was recovered during a study of T-cell memory formation after mild COVID-19. General observations from the study: Some clones that responded turned up in pre-infection memory, which suggests that cross-reactive memory joined in.

TCRdb used MiXCR to reprocess the 5' RACE reads, holding one entry per CDR3 protein. The sample lists some 150,000 distinct CDR3 sequences, about 19% seen once, with approximately 2% in the top ten. Regarding this clonotype: What it binds is not known.

Germline lookup yields CDR1 SGHTA and CDR2 FQGTGA. This CDR3 is 13 amino acids long. Trimming left V 0 bases short and J 4 bases short, with 6 bases between. This rearrangement joins TRBV7-3 to TRBJ2-5, with D unclear. The TCR sequence derives from an adult woman who had mild COVID-19 (a few samples of this study predate the infection). Cell type and time point are not known. Specimen: PBMCs or a T cell subset sorted from them (not recorded which). Here the CDR3 reads CASSLTEGETQYF. The CDR3 DNA reads TGTGCCAGCAGCTTAACTGAAGGAGAGACCCAGTACTTC.